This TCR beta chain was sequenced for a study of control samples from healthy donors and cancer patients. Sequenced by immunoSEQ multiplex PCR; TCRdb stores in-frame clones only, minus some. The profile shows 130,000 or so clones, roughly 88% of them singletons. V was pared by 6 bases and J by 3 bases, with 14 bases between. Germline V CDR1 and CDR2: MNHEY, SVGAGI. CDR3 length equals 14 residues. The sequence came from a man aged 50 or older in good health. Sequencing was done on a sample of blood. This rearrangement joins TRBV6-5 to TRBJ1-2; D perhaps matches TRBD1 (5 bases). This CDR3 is CASRGTLGYYGYTF. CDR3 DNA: TGTGCCAGCAGAGGGACCTTGGGCTACTATGGCTACACCTTC.